Sequencing of this T cell receptor beta chain was carried out in a study of CD8+ T cells in alopecia areata (dated 2018 in TCRdb). Regarding the study in general: The treated patients, all with moderate-to-severe alopecia areata, were enrolled in an open-label pilot trial of oral tofacitinib given at 5 to 10 mg twice daily. Tofacitinib was given for 6 to 18 months, followed by 6 months of follow-up off drug to assess delayed response and recurrence. High-throughput TCRbeta sequencing was used to examine T cell clonal expansion in alopecia areata in both the C3H/HeJ mouse model and human patients. Scalp tissue and sorted CD4+ and CD8+ peripheral blood T cells from patchy and totalis/universalis alopecia areata patients and from healthy controls were covered by human TCRbeta sequencing. Patients on tofacitinib were biopsied at baseline and after 4 and 24 weeks of treatment, and several of the patients also had a later scalp biopsy. Scalp clonality was compared across normal scalp (n=4), patchy alopecia areata scalp (n=8), and alopecia totalis/universalis scalp (n=8). RNA was obtained with the PAXgene miRNA kit for fixed scalp, the miRNeasy kit for PBMCs, and the RNeasy kit for mouse skin. TCRbeta CDR3 regions were amplified by immunoSEQ multiplex PCR with 35 Vbeta forward and 13 Jbeta reverse primers.

What the authors observed across the whole study: Unlike mouse skin, where gammadelta T cells dominate, normal human skin contains resident alphabeta T cells that get sequenced too, which complicates analysis of the scalp TCR repertoire. Shared TCR sequences between patients were less evident than in mice, which may be partly attributable to HLA diversity in the patient population. Higher clonality and more expanded CD8+ clones were observed in lesional scalp than in normal scalp, particularly in alopecia totalis/universalis, a finding suggestive of antigenic drive.

The receptor library was made with the immunoSEQ multiplex PCR assay. RNA was extracted from all samples and reverse transcribed into cDNA as template for TCR sequencing. First-strand cDNA was synthesized using SuperScript III with a 2:1 mix of oligo-dT and random hexamers. A synthetic immune receptor repertoire was used to gauge amplification bias, and whatever bias remained was removed computationally. The study's processing was this. After raw reads were preprocessed to remove errors, the CDR3 was defined following IMGT conventions as running from the conserved cysteine to phenylalanine. Clonality was calculated as 1 minus Shannon entropy normalized by log2 of the number of productive unique TCRs. Whether scalp clones were CD4 or CD8 was inferred by matching scalp TCRbeta sequences against CD4 and CD8 repertoires sorted from blood. TCRdb retrieved this table from immuneACCESS and kept in-frame rearrangements only. Not all clones are present; in checked studies, unresolved V genes account for under half, and no reason is known for the remainder. Clone size and V and J calls were adopted from that table, with D and trimming inferred from the DNA. This sample comprises fewer than 250,000 clones, 50% to 70% of them detected only once. 0.45% of the sample comes from the top ten.

The time point label here, explained by the study, means: baseline before oral tofacitinib. From alopecia areata patients, peripheral blood was collected along with lesional scalp punch biopsies. PBMCs were isolated by density centrifugation and stained for CD3, CD4 and CD8, after which CD4+ and CD8+ T cells were sorted on a FACSAria. Regarding this clone: Which antigen it targets is not known. One base away there is no much larger clone; base qualities are not given.

The starting material was CD4+ T cells sorted from blood, obtained at week 0. This receptor was obtained from a human donor with alopecia areata.

The CDR3 reads CASSEWWPASTEAFF. The nucleotide sequence is TGTGCCAGCAGCGAGTGGTGGCCGGCGAGCACTGAAGCTTTCTTT. The chain employs TRBV5-6 and TRBJ1-1, with no confidently assigned D gene. The germline ends are 17 bases apart after V is trimmed by 4 bases and J by 4 bases. Looking up the germline V gene yields CDR1 SGHDT and CDR2 YYEEEE. Reading from cysteine to phenylalanine, the CDR3 counts 15 amino acids. The read is trimmed to its CDR3 DNA, 45 bases read in frame from base 1.